This T cell receptor (beta chain) was documented in a study of T-cell reconstitution after alpha-beta-depleted transplantation in children listed by TCRdb under 2016. Looking at the study overall: The study quantitatively tracked T-cell immune reconstitution after TCRalphabeta/CD19-depleted allogeneic hematopoietic cell transplantation in children using TCR repertoire profiling.

The germline V gene provides CDR1 MNHEY and CDR2 SVGAGI. Including the terminal cysteine and phenylalanine, the CDR3 comprises 17 residues. The only DNA kept is the CDR3, 51 bases in frame from the first base. V was cut back by 4 bases and J by 3 bases, leaving a gap of 20 bases between them. On the study overall, not on this receptor specifically: Hyperexpanded clone frequencies declined over subsequent months; after one year, T-cell counts and TCRbeta diversity were mostly attributed to newly produced T cells. In some patients, the high TCRbeta diversity seen at day 60 was put down to recipient T cells and intrathymic progenitors that had survived conditioning. The apparently early alphabetaT-cell count recovery about two months after transplant was reportedly dependent on only several hundred rapidly expanded clones derived from non-depleted graft cells.

What the treatment or condition label conveys for this sample: allogeneic hematopoietic cell transplantation with graft depleted of TCRalphabeta T cells and CD19 B cells. TCRalphabeta/CD19-depleted allogeneic hematopoietic cell grafts were given to the transplant recipients, all of whom were children. As regards this clonotype: Its antigen is unknown. No base quality values were provided; no much bigger clone lies one nucleotide off.

The library relied on PCR. Sequenced using an Illumina HiSeq 2500. To normalize quantification of the TCRbeta repertoire, the TCR libraries were built with molecular barcoding that relied on unique molecular identifiers. TCRdb itself trimmed the public reads at Q25 with fastp, ran MiXCR and retained productive beta chains. Each CDR3 protein appears once, grouped with its most common genes and DNA. The sample data list about 580,000 distinct CDR3 sequences, and roughly a quarter of these were observed just once. The top ten clonotypes cover less than 40% of the sample. This specimen consisted of PBMCs, obtained before TCRalphabeta/CD19-depleted stem cell transplant. This receptor was obtained from a boy under two years old with Wiskott-Aldrich syndrome, due to receive a stem cell transplant. This sequence uses TRBV6-5 and TRBJ2-3; no D gene is confidently identified. The sequence in DNA is TGTGCCAGCAGTTCCTCCACCACGACGGGCAGAACAGATACGCAGTATTTT. Translated, this is CASSSSTTTGRTDTQYF.